Many counts were recorded for the clone carrying this TCR beta chain. Antigen unknown. The data derive from a study of metastatic and nonmetastatic thyroid tumors. Across the whole study: The study looked at repertoires side by side in blood and in tumor or nodule tissue from malignant and benign thyroid patients.

Study-level findings and limits: In blood and tumor, TCR beta diversity was reportedly significantly higher in malignant thyroid tumors than in benign nodules.

Original data processing: CDR3 differences across clinicopathological groups were used to build a distant-metastasis classifier for papillary thyroid cancer. TCRdb reanalyzed the PCR reads via MiXCR. TCRdb assigned the V and J calls; the authors' analysis was not used. In the table there are 20,000 to 25,000 clones, roughly 15% of which are singletons. Until they underwent thyroid surgery, no patient had received any treatment. This clonotype was sampled from a female donor with papillary thyroid cancer or a benign thyroid nodule (not recorded which). Some clones in this sample may be carry-over from other donors' samples. Sequencing was carried out using tumor tissue.

The CDR3 nucleotides are TGTGCCAGCAGCAAGGGGGGCGGTTACAATGAGCAGTTCTTC. Translating it yields CASSKGGGYNEQFF. This chain connects TRBV9 to TRBJ2-1, with D possibly being TRBD1 or TRBD2 (6 bases each). This CDR3 region has 14 residues. V lost 4 bases to trimming and J lost 4 bases, with 12 bases between them. Germline CDR1 SGDLS, CDR2 YYNGEE.